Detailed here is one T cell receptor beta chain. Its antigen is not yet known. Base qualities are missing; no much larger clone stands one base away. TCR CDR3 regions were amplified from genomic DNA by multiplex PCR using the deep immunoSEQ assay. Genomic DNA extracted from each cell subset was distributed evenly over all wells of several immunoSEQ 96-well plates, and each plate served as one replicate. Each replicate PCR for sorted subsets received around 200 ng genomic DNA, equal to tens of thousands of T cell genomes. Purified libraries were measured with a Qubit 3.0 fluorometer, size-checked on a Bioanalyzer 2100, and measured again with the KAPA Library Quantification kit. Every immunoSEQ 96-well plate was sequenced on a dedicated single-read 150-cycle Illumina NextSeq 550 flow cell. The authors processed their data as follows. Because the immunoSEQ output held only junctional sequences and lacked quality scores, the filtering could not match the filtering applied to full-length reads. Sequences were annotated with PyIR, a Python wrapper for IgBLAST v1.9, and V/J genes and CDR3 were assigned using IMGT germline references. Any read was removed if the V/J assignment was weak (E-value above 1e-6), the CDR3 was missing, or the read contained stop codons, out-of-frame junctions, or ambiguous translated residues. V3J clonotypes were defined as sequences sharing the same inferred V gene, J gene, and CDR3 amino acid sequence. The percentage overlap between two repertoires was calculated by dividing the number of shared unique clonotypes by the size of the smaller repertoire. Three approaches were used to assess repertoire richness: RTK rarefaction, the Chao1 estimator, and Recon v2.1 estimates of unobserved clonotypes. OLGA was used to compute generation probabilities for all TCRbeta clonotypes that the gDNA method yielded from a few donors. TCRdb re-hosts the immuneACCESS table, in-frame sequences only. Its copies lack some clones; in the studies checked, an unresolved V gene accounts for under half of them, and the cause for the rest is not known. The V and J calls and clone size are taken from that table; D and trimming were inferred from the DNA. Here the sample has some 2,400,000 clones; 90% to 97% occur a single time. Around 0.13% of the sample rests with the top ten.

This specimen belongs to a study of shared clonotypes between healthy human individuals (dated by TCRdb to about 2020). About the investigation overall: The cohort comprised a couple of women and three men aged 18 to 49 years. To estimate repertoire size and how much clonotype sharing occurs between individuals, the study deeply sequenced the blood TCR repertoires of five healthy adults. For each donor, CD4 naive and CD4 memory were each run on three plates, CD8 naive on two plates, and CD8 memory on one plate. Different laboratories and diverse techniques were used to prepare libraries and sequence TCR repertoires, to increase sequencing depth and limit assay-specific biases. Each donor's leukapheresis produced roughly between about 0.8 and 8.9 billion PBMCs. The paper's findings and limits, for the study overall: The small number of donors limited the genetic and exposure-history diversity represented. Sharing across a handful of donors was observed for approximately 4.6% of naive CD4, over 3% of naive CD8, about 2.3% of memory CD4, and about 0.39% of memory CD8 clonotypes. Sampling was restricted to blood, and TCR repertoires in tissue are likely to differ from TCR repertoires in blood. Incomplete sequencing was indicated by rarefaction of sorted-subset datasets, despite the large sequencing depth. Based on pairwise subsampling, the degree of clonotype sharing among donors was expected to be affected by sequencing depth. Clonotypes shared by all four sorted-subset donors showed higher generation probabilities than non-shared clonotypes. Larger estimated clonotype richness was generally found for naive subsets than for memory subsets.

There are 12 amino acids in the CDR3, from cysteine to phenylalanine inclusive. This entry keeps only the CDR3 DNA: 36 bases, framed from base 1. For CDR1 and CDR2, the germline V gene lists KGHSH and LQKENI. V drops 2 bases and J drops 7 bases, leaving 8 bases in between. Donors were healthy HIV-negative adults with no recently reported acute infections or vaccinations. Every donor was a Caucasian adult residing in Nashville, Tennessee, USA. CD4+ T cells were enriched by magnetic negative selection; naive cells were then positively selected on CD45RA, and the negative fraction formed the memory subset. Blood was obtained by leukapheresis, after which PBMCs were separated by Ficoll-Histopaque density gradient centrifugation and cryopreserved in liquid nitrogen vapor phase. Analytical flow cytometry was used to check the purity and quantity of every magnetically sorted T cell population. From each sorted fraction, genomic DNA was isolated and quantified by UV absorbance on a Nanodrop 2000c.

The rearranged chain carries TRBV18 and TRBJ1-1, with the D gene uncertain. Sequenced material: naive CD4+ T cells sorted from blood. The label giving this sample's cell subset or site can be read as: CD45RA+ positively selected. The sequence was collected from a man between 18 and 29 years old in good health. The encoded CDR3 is CASSPFGVEAFF. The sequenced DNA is TGTGCCAGCTCACCATTCGGGGTTGAAGCTTTCTTT.